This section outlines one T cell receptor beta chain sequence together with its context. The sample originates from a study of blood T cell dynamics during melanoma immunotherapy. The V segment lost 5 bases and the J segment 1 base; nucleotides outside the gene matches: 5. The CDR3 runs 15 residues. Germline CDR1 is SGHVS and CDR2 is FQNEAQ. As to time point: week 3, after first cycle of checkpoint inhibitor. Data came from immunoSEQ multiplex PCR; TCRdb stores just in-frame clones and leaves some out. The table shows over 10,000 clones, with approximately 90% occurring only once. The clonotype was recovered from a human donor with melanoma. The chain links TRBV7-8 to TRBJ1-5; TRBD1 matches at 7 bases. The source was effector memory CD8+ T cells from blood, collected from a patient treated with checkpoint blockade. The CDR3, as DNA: TGTGCCAGCAGCGCCCGGGACAGCAGCAATCAGCCCCAGCATTTT. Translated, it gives CASSARDSSNQPQHF.